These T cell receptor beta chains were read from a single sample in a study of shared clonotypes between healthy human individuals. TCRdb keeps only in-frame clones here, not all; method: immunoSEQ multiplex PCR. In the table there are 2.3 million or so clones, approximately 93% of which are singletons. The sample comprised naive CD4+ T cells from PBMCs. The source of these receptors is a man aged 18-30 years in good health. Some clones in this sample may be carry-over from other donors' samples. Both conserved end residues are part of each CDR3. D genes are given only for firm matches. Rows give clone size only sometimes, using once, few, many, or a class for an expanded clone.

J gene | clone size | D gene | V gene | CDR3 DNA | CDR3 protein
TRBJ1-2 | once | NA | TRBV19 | TGTGCCAGTGGTTCGCCTGGCGGGGGTAACTATGGCTACACCTTC | CASGSPGGGNYGYTF
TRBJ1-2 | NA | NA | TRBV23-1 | TGCGCCAGCACCCAAGGGGGGATCTATGGCTACACCTTC | CASTQGGIYGYTF
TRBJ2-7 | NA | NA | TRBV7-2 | TGTGCCAGCAGCTACTCCGGGACTGCCACCTACGAGCAGTACTTC | CASSYSGTATYEQYF
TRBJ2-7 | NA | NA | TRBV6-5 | TGTGCCAGCAGTTACGTGGAAGGTTACGAGCAGTACTTC | CASSYVEGYEQYF
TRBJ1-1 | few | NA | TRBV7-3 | TGTGCCAGCAGCTTAAATGGGGTTGAAGCTTTCTTT | CASSLNGVEAFF
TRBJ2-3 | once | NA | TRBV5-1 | TGCGCCAGCAGCTTTTCCGCGCCCTTAAGCACAGATACGCAGTATTTT | CASSFSAPLSTDTQYF
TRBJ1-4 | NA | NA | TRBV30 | TGTGCCTGGAGTAGGGGTCCTAATGAAAAACTGTTTTTT | CAWSRGPNEKLFF
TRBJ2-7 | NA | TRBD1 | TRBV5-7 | TGTGCCAGCAGCCGACCTAGTGGGACAGAAGACTACGAGCAGTACTTC | CASSRPSGTEDYEQYF
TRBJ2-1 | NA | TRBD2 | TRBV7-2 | TGTGCCAGCAGCTTAGTTGGGACTAGTGCCTACAATGAGCAGTTCTTC | CASSLVGTSAYNEQFF
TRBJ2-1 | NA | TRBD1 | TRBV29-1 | TGCAGCGTCGTCGGGACAGCGCGGTCCTACAATGAGCAGTTCTTC | CSVVGTARSYNEQFF
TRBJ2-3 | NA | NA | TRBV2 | TGTGCCAGCAAGCCAGAAACAGATACGCAGTATTTT | CASKPETDTQYF
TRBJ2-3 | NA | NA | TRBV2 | TGTGCCAGCCGCACAGATACGCAGTATTTT | CASRTDTQYF
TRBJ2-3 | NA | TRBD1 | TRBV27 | TGTGCCAGCAGTCTCCTCAGACAGGGGGGTAGCACAGATACGCAGTATTTT | CASSLLRQGGSTDTQYF
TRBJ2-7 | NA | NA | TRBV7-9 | TGTGCCAGCAGCCCCTCTCAGGGGTGGCACGAGCAGTACTTC | CASSPSQGWHEQYF
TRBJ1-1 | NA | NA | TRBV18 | TGTGCCAGCTCACCACTTGCGGGGAACACTGAAGCTTTCTTT | CASSPLAGNTEAFF
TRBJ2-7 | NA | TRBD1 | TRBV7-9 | TGTGCCAGCAGCCCGAGGATGGGGACAGGGACCGAGCAGTACTTC | CASSPRMGTGTEQYF
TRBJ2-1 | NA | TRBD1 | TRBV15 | TGTGCCACAAAGACAGGGGCCTACAATGAGCAGTTCTTC | CATKTGAYNEQFF
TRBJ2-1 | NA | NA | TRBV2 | TGTGCCAGCAGTGAAGCTAGGCCAGGGCGGTCTGGGGAGCAGTTCTTC | CASSEARPGRSGEQFF
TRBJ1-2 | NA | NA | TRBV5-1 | TGCGCCAGCAGTCCAGGGGATGGCTACACCTTC | CASSPGDGYTF
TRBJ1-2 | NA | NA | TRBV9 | TGTGCCAGCAGCGTAGATCTAAGGGCGGGTGGCTACACCTTC | CASSVDLRAGGYTF
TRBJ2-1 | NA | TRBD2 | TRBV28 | TGTGCCAGCAGTTTCCGGGCTAGCGGGAACAATGAGCAGTTCTTC | CASSFRASGNNEQFF
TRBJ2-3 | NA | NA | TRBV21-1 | TGTGCCAGCAGCCCACGCGGACTAGCGGGAGGGGGCACAGATACGCAGTATTTT | CASSPRGLAGGGTDTQYF
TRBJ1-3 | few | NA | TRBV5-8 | TGTGCCAGCAGCCAGAGAAACACCATATATTTT | CASSQRNTIYF
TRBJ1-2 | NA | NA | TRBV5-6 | TGTGCCAGCAGCTTGGGGCGCTCTGGCTACACCTTC | CASSLGRSGYTF
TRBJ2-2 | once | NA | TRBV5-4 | TGTGCCAGCAGCTTGAAATATACAGGGAGCACCGGGGAGCTGTTTTTT | CASSLKYTGSTGELFF
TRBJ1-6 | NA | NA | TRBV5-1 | TGCGCCAGCAGCTTCGGACAGCGCTCCTATAATTCACCCCTCCACTTT | CASSFGQRSYNSPLHF
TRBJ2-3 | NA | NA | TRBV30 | TGTGCCTGGACCAACATACAGGGAGATACGCAGTATTTT | CAWTNIQGDTQYF
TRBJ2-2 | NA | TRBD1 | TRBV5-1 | TGCGCCAGCAGCCTACTGACAGGGGCCGGGGAGCTGTTTTTT | CASSLLTGAGELFF
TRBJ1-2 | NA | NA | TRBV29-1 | TGCAGCGTTAACCGGGACCAAAAAGGGTATGGCTACACCTTC | CSVNRDQKGYGYTF
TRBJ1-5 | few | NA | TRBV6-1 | TGTGCCAGCAGTGATGGCACGTGGGGAGGTCAGCCCCAGCATTTT | CASSDGTWGGQPQHF
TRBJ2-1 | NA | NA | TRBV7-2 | TGTGCCAGCAGCTTTCGTAATGAGCAGTTCTTC | CASSFRNEQFF
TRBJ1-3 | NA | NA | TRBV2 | TGTGCCAGCAGTGAAGCCCAGGTCTCTGGAAACACCATATATTTT | CASSEAQVSGNTIYF
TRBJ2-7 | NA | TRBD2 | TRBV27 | TGTGCCAGCAGTTCCCACCGACTAGCGGTGTCCTACGAGCAGTACTTC | CASSSHRLAVSYEQYF